The rows below give T cell receptor beta chains drawn from one sample of a study of early T cells in non-severe SARS-CoV-2 infection. From the 5' RACE reads, TCRdb called clonotypes with MiXCR, one entry per CDR3 protein. The repertoire holds approximately 81,000 distinct CDR3 sequences, with 6% to 7% as singletons. Sequenced sample: whole blood. Every receptor here comes from an adult who was a healthcare worker with PCR-confirmed SARS-CoV-2 infection or an uninfected control (not recorded which). The conserved cysteine and the conserved F or W are not part of the CDR3 here.

v_call cdr3_aa
TRBV10-3 AISESGPGGGKNIQY
TRBV7-2 ASSTPAGTQY
TRBV6-5 ASIDIATDEQY
TRBV7-9 ASSSRSNTGELF
TRBV2 ASSDGTGSTGELF
TRBV6-6 ASSYEGLAKNIQY
TRBV7-8 ASSLTVRNTIY
TRBV28 ASRHGFPSTDTQY
TRBV6-1 ASRYSNQPQH
TRBV20-1 SAQTSGAEDTQY
TRBV7-9 ASSPPGQGWYEQY
TRBV6-1 ASRPQGGKGFYEQY
TRBV10-1 ASSEAGPYEQY
TRBV7-6 ASSVSGTGNEKLF
TRBV7-2 ASSPASGRSDEQF
TRBV6-2/TRBV6-3 ASSFRREQF
TRBV20-1 SARDFIAQNTGELF
TRBV6-1 ASTKGFETQY
TRBV28 ASSLTGSSGANVLT
TRBV28 ASSLVRDATQY
TRBV28 ASSLSGLAGELF
TRBV4-2 ASSQEGPGELF
TRBV15 ATSRFLDEQF
TRBV5-1 ASSSIQGSGNTIY
TRBV4-1 ASSQGDYNQPQH
TRBV2 ASSEWGRNQPQH
TRBV3-1 ASSQGQGDMNTEAF
TRBV11-2 ASSLAGNEQF
TRBV29-1 SVARDSITYEQY
TRBV5-1 ASSQPPGTASYNEQF
TRBV5-5 ASSLYPSTTTNEKLF
TRBV6-1 ASSEPLAGGLVYNEQF
TRBV6-1 ASTSSGNTIY